The present T cell receptor beta chain was sequenced within a study of T cells after yellow fever vaccination (dated by TCRdb to about 2019). Looking at the study overall: The SMART-Seq v4 Ultra Low Input RNA kit was used to prepare libraries from fractions with low cell numbers. To track T-cell clones before and after primary and booster YFV17D yellow fever vaccination, bulk TCR alpha and beta repertoires were sequenced longitudinally. Two healthy male donors made up the cohort, one aged 18 to 29 years and the other aged 30 to 39 years. Blood was collected at multiple timepoints before and after primary and secondary immunization, and bulk PBMC replicates and cell subsets were isolated. Results and caveats for the whole study, not just this receptor: Most clones expanded after primary vaccination were re-detected after the booster (around 96% of CD4 and about nine tenths of CD8), suggesting broad memory maintenance. The secondary T-cell response was found to be weaker but faster than the primary response, with a peak reached on day 5 rather than on day 15. The study included only two donors, which limits how far the findings can be generalized. A small fraction of clonotypes showed up in both the CD4 and CD8 compartments, probably as a result of convergent recombination. Computational filtering was needed because FACS-sorted repertoires could contain abundant contaminating clonotypes from the bulk population.

This clonotype was found a few times. The target of this receptor is not known. Nothing much larger sits one base from this clone, and base qualities are not available. CDR1 and CDR2, per the germline V gene, are SNHLY and FYNNEI. V gives up 6 bases and J gives up 0 bases, and the segment between their germline ends measures 12 bases. From the cysteine up to the phenylalanine, the CDR3 has a length of 15 residues. CDR3 DNA is the only sequence kept; it has 45 bases, read in frame from the first base. The sample's treatment or condition, from its label and the paper: live attenuated yellow fever vaccine strain. At each blood-draw timepoint, two biological replicates of bulk PBMCs were collected. PBMCs were isolated from peripheral blood using a standard Ficoll-Paque protocol. TriZol was used to extract RNA from bulk PBMCs, from CD4 and CD8 fractions, and from dextramer-positive and dextramer-negative fractions.

TCR cDNA was synthesized by 5'RACE template switching, which introduced a universal primer site and unique molecular identifiers. Priming for cDNA synthesis came from both the TCR alpha and TCR beta constant segments. Library amplification used two PCR steps, and the second PCR step added sample barcodes and sequencing adapters. Libraries were sequenced on Illumina HiSeq 2500 (2x100 bp) or NovaSeq (2x150 bp). On the authors' methods: MIGEC was used to demultiplex reads and collapse the reads into UMI consensus sequences, and MiXCR was used for V(D)J alignment. Using edgeR on replicate PBMC samples, clonotypes were called vaccine-responding if FDR was below 0.01 and the log2 fold change was above 5 up to day 15. Each bulk clonotype received a CD4 or CD8 identity based on whether the sequenced CD4 or CD8 repertoire contained that clonotype at higher abundance. TCRdb handled the public reads itself, with Q25 trimming in fastp and clone calling in MiXCR, and kept productive beta chains. Each CDR3 protein gets just one entry, which takes the most common genes and DNA from the rows behind it. The V and J calls and clone size come from TCRdb's table, not from the authors' own analysis. The sample table contains some 500,000 distinct CDR3 sequences; only one count was recorded for about 13% of them. About 14% of the sample comes from the top ten.

The sequencing used PBMCs, collected on the day of the yellow fever booster vaccination. Recombination joined TRBV2 with TRBJ2-1; a tentative D match to TRBD2 spans 6 bases. The sequence was collected from a man aged 30-40 years who received the YFV17D yellow fever vaccine. The CDR3 protein sequence reads: CASRNGAGSYNEQFF. The DNA sequence is as follows: TGTGCCAGCAGGAACGGAGCGGGCTCCTACAATGAGCAGTTCTTC.